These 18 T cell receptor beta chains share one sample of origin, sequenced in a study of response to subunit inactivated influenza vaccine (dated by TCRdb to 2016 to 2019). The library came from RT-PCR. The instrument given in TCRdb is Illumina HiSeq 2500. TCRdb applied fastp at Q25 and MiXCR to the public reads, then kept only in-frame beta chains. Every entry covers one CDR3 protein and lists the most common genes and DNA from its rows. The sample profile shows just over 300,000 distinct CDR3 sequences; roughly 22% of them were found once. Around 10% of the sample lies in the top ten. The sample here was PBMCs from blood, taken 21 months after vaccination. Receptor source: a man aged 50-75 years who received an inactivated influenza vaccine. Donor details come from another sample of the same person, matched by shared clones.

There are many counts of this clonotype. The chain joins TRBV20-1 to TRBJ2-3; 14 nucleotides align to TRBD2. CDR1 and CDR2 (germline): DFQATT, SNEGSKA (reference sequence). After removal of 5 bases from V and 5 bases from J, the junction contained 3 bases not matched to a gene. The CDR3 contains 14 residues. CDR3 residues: CSADGTSGGDTQYF. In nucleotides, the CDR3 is TGCAGTGCTGACGGGACTAGCGGGGGAGATACGCAGTATTTT.

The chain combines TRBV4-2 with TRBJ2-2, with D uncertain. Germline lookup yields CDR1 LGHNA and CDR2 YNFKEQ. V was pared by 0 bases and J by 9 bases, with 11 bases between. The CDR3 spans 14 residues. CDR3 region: CASSQDPEIRELFF. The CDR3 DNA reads TGTGCCAGCAGCCAAGACCCCGAAATCAGGGAGCTGTTTTTT.

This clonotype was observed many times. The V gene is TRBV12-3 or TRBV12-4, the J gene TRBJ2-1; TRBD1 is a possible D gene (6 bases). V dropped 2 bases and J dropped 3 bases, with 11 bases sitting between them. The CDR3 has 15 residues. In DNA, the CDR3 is TGTGCCAGCAGTTTAAGAACAGGGATCTACAATGAGCAGTTCTTC. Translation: CASSLRTGIYNEQFF.

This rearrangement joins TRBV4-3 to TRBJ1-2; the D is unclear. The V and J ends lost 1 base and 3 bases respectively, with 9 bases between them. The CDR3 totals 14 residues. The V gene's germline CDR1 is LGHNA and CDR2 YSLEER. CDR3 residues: CASSQGAGDYGYTF. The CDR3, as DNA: TGCGCCAGCAGCCAAGGGGCGGGTGACTATGGCTACACCTTC.

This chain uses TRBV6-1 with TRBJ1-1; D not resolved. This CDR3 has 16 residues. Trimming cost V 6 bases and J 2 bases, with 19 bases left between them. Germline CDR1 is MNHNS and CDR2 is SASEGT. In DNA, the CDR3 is TGTGCCAGCAGCCAAGGACGGAACCCGATTAACACTGAAGCTTTCTTT. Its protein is CASSQGRNPINTEAFF.

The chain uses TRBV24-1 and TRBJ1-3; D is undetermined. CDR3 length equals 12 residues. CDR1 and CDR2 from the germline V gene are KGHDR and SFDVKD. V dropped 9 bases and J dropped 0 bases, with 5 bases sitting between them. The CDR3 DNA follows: TGTGCCACCCGGGACTCTGGAAACACCATATATTTT. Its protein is CATRDSGNTIYF.

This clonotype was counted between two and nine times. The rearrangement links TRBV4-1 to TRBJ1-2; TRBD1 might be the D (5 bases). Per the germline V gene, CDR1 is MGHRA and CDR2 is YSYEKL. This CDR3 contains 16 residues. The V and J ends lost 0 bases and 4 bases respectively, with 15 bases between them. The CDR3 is CASSQDRGEQGYGYTF. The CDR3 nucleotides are TGCGCCAGCAGCCAAGATCGGGGGGAGCAGGGCTATGGCTACACCTTC.

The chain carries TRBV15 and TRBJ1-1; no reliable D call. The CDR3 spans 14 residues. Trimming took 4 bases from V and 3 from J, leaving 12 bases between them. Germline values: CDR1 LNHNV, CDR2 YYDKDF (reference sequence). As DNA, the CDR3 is TGTGCCACCAGCACCTTTGGAGGTTACACTGAAGCTTTCTTT. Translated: CATSTFGGYTEAFF.

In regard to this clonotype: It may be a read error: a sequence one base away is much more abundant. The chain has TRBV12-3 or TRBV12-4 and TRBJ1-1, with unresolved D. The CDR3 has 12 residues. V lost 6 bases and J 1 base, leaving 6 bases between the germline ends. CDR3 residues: CASRYRNTEAFF. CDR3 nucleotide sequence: TGTGCCAGCAGGTACAGGAACACTGAAGCTTTCTTT.

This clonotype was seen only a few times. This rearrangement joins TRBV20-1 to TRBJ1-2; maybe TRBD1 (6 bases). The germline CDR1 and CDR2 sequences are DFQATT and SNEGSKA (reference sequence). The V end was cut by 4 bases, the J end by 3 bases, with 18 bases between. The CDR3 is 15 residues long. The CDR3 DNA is TGCAGTGCTAAAATCCGGGACATGAGGGACTATGGCTACACCTTC. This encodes CSAKIRDMRDYGYTF.

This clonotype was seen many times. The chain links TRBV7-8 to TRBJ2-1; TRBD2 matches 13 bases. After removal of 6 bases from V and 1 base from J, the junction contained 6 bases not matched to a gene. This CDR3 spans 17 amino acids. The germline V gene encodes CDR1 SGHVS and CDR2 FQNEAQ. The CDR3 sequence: CASSWTSGSLSYNEQFF. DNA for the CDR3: TGTGCCAGCAGTTGGACTAGCGGGAGTTTATCCTACAATGAGCAGTTCTTC.

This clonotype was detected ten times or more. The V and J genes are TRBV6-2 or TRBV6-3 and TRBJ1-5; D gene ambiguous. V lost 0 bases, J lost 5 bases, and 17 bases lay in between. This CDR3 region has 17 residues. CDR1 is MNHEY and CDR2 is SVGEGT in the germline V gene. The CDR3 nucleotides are TGTGCCAGCAGTTACTCGAGGAGGGAGACGTCCCATCAGCCCCAGCATTTT. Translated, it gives CASSYSRRETSHQPQHF.

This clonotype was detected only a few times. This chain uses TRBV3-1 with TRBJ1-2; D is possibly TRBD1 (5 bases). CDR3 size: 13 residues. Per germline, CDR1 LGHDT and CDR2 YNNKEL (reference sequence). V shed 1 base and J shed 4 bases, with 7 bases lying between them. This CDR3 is CASSQGDGYGYTF. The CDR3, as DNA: TGTGCCAGCAGCCAAGGGGACGGCTATGGCTACACCTTC.

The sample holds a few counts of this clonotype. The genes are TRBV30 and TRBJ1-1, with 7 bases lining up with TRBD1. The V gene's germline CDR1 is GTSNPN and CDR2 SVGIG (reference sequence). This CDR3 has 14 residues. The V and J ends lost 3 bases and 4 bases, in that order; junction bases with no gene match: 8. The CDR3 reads CAWSVTGRGTEAFF. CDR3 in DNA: TGTGCCTGGAGCGTGACAGGGCGAGGCACTGAAGCTTTCTTT.

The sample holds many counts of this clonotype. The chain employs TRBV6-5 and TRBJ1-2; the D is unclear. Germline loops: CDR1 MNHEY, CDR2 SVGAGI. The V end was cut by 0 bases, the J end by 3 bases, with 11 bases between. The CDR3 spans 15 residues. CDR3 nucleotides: TGTGCCAGCAGTTACTCTCCCGGTGCGGACTATGGCTACACCTTC. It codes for CASSYSPGADYGYTF.

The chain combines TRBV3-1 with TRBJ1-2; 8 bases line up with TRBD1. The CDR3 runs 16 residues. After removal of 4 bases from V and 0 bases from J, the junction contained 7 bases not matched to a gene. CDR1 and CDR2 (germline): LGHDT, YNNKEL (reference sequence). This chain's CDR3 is CASSLRTGRPNYGYTF. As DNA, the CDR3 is TGTGCCAGCAGCCTTCGGACAGGGCGACCTAACTATGGCTACACCTTC.

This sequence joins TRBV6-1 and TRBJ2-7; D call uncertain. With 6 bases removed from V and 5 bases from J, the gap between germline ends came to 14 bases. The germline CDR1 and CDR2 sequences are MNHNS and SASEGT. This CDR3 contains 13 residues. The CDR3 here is CASRDEGLHEQYF. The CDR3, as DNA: TGTGCCAGCAGGGATGAAGGGCTACACGAGCAGTACTTC.

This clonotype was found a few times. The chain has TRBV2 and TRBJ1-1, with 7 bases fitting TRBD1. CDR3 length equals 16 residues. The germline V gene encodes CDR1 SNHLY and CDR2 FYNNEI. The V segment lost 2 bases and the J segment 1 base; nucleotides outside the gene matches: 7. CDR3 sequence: CASSEQGGMGNTEAFF. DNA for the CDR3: TGTGCCAGCAGTGAACAGGGGGGGATGGGGAACACTGAAGCTTTCTTT.